This T cell receptor (beta chain) was obtained from a study of shared clonotypes between healthy human individuals (TCRdb year 2020). Turning to the overall study: The cohort comprised two women and three men aged 18 to 49 years. Libraries were prepared and TCR repertoires were sequenced by different laboratories using diverse techniques, in order to increase sequencing depth and limit assay-specific biases. The study deeply sequenced blood TCR repertoires of five healthy adults to estimate repertoire size and the extent of clonotype sharing between individuals. For each donor, CD4 naive and CD4 memory were each given three plates, CD8 naive was given two plates, and CD8 memory was given one plate. Per donor, leukapheresis produced somewhere between about 0.94 and 9.5 billion PBMCs. Here is what the overall study found, with its caveats: Naive subsets generally had larger estimated clonotype richness than memory subsets. Sampling was restricted to blood, and TCR repertoires in tissue are likely to differ from TCR repertoires in blood. Higher generation probabilities were observed for clonotypes shared by all four sorted-subset donors than for non-shared clonotypes. Rarefaction of sorted-subset datasets indicated incomplete sequencing despite the large sequencing depth. The genetic and exposure-history diversity represented was limited by the small number of donors. Pairwise subsampling led to the expectation that sequencing depth would affect the degree of clonotype sharing among donors. When several donors were compared, the shared fraction of clonotypes was around 5% for naive CD4, approximately 3.5% for naive CD8, 2% to 2.5% for memory CD4, and 0.35% to 0.5% for memory CD8.

On this clone: Its specific antigen is unknown. Per-nucleotide qualities are absent, and no much larger clonotype sits a single base away.

Using the deep immunoSEQ assay, multiplex PCR amplified TCR CDR3 regions from genomic DNA. For each cell subset, the extracted genomic DNA was distributed evenly across all wells of several immunoSEQ 96-well plates, and each plate served as one replicate. For sorted subsets, approximately 200 ng of genomic DNA, equivalent to 25,000 to 35,000 T cell genomes, went into each replicate PCR. Purified libraries were quantified with a Qubit 3.0 fluorometer, sized on a Bioanalyzer 2100, and re-quantified with the KAPA Library Quantification kit. Each immunoSEQ 96-well plate was sequenced on its own single-read 150-cycle Illumina NextSeq 550 flow cell. As for the original processing: The immunoSEQ output contained only junctional sequences without quality scores, so filtering could not match that applied to full-length reads. Sequences were annotated with PyIR, a Python wrapper for IgBLAST v1.9, and V/J genes and CDR3 were assigned using IMGT germline references. Reads were filtered out if the reads had weak V/J assignments (E-value above 1e-6), no CDR3, stop codons, out-of-frame junctions, or ambiguous translated residues. A V3J clonotype was defined by an identical inferred V gene, J gene, and CDR3 amino acid sequence. Percentage overlap between repertoires was computed as shared unique clonotypes divided by the size of the smaller repertoire. Richness of each repertoire was evaluated using RTK rarefaction, the Chao1 estimator, and Recon v2.1 estimates of unobserved clonotypes. Generation probabilities were computed with OLGA for all TCRbeta clonotypes obtained by the gDNA method from several donors. The table comes from immuneACCESS by way of TCRdb, which keeps in-frame sequences with V and J called. Part of the clones is missing from these tables; in studies checked, under half for an unresolved V gene and the rest for unknown reasons. The V and J calls and clone size come from that table; D and trimming were worked out from the DNA. Counted in this sample were some 2 million clones; roughly 95% of them appeared once. The ten largest make up 0.85% to 1.2% of the sample.

CD8 naive samples were CD45RO-negative cells positively selected for CCR7, giving a CD45RA+CCR7+ population that excluded TemRA cells. Healthy HIV-negative adults with no recently reported acute infections or vaccinations were included as donors. Only Caucasian adults living in Nashville, Tennessee, USA were represented among the donors. Blood was collected by leukapheresis, and PBMCs were isolated by Ficoll-Histopaque density gradient centrifugation and then cryopreserved in liquid nitrogen vapor phase. Analytical flow cytometry was used to check the purity and quantity of each magnetically sorted T cell population. Genomic DNA was isolated from each sorted fraction and quantified by UV absorbance on a Nanodrop 2000c. The germline V gene sets CDR1 to MDHEN and CDR2 to SYDVKM. Trimming takes 6 bases from V and 4 bases from J, and the germline ends sit 9 bases apart. The CDR3 runs 12 amino acids, cysteine and phenylalanine included. The only DNA kept is the CDR3, 36 bases in frame from the first base.

Sequencing was carried out using naive CD8+ T cells sorted from blood. The sample's cell subset or site label is to be understood as: CD45RA+CCR7+. The rearranged chain carries TRBV28 and TRBJ2-5; the D gene assignment is ambiguous. This sequence was found in a man aged 18-30 years in good health. The CDR3 corresponds to CASSRRGETQYF. The DNA is as follows: TGTGCCAGCAGCCGCCGTGGAGAGACCCAGTACTTC.